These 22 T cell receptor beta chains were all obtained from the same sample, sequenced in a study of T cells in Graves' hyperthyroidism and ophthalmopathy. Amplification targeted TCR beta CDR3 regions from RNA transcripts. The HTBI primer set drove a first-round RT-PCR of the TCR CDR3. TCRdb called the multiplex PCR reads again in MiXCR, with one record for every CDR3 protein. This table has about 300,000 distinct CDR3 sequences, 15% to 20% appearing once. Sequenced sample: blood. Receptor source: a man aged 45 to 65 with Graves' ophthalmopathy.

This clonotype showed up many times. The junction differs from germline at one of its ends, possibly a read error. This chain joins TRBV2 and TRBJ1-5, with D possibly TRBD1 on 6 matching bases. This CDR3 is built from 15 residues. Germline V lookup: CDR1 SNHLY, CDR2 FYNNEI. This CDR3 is CASREGGGSNQPQHF. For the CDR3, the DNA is TGTGCCAGCAGAGAAGGGGGGGGTAGTAATCAGCCCCAGCATTTT.

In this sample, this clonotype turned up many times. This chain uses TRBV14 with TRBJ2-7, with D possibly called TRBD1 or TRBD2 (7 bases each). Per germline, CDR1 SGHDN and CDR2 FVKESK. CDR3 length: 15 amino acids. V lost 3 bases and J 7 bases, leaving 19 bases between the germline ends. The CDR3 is CASSHRGGGSGEQYF. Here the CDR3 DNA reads TGTGCCAGCAGCCACAGGGGGGGAGGCTCGGGTGAGCAGTACTTC.

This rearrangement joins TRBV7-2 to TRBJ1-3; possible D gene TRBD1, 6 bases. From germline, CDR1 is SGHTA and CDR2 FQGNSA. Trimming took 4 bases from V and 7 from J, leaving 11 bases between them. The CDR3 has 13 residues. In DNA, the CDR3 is TGTGCCAGCAGCTGGGACACGGGGAACACCATATATTTT. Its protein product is CASSWDTGNTIYF. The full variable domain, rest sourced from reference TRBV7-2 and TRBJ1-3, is GAGVSQSPSNKVTEKGKDVELRCDPISGHTALYWYRQSLGQGLEFLIYFQGNSAPDKSGLPSDRFSAERTGGSVSTLTIQRTQQEDSAVYLCASSWDTGNTIYFGEGSWLTVV.

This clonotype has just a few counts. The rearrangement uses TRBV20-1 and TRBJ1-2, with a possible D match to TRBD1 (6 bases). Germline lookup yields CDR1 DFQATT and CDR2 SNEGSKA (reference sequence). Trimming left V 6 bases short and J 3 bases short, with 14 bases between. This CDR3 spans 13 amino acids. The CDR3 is CSARPGAYYGYTF. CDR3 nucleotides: TGCAGTGCCCGACCAGGGGCCTACTATGGCTACACCTTC.

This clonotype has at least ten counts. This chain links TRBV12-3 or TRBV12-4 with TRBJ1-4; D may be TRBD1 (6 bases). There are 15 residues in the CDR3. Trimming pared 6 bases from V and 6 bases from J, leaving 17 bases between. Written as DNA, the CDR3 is TGTGCCAGCAGGGTTGCGGGGGGCGGGCATGAAAAACTGTTTTTT. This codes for CASRVAGGGHEKLFF.

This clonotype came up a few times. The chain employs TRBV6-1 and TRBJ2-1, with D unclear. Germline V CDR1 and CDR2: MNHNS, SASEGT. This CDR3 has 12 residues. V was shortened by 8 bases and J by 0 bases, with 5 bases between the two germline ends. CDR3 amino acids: CASGFSYNEQFF. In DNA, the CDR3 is TGTGCCAGCGGGTTCTCCTACAATGAGCAGTTCTTC.

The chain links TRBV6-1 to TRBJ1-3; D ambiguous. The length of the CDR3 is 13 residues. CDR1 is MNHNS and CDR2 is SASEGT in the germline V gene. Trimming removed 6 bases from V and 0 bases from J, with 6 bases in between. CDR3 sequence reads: CASRMSSGNTIYF. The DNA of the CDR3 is TGTGCCAGCAGAATGAGCTCTGGAAACACCATATATTTT.

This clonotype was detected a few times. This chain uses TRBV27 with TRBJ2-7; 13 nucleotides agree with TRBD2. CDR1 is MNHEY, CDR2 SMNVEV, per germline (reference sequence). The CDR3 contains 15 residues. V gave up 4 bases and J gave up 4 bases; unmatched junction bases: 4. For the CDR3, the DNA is TGTGCCAGCAGTTCGGGACTAGCGGGAAGGTACGAGCAGTACTTC. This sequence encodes CASSSGLAGRYEQYF.

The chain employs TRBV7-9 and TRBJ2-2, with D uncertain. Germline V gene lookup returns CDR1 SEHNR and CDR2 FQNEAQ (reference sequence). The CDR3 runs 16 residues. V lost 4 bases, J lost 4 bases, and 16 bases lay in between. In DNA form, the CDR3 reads TGTGCCAGCAGCTCCGCCGGGCCTTGGCTCACCGGGGAGCTGTTTTTT. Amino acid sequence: CASSSAGPWLTGELFF.

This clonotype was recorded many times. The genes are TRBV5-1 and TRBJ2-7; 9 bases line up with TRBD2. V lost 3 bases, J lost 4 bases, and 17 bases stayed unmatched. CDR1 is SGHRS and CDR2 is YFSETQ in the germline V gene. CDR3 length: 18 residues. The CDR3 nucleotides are TGCGCCAGCAGCTCTGGGGTCCGTATAGCGGGAGAAGTATACGAGCAGTACTTC. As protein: CASSSGVRIAGEVYEQYF.

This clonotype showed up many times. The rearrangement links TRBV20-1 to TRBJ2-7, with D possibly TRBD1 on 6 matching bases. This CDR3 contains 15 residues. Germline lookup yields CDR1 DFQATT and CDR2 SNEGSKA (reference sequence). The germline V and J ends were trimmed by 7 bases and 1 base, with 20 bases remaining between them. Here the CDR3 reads CSGRTTGHTSYEQYF. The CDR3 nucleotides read TGCAGTGGAAGAACGACAGGCCATACTTCCTACGAGCAGTACTTC.

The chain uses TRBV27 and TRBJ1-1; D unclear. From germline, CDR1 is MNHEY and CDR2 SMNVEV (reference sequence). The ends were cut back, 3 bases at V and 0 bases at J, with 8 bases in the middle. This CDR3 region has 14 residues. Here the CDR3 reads CASSLGYMNTEAFF. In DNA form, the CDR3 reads TGTGCCAGCAGTTTGGGATACATGAACACTGAAGCTTTCTTT.

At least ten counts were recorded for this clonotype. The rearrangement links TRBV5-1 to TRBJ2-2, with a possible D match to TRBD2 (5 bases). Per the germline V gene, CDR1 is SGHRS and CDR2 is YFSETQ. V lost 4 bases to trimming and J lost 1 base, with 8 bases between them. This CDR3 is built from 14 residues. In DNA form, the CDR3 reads TGCGCCAGCAGCCCAGGACTGAACACCGGGGAGCTGTTTTTT. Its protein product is CASSPGLNTGELFF.

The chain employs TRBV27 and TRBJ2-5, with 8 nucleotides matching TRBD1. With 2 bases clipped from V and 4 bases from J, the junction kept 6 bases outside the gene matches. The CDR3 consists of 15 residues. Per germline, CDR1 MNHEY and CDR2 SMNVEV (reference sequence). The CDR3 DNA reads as TGTGCCAGCAGTTTAATGATCGGGACAGGAGAGACCCAGTACTTC. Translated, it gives CASSLMIGTGETQYF.

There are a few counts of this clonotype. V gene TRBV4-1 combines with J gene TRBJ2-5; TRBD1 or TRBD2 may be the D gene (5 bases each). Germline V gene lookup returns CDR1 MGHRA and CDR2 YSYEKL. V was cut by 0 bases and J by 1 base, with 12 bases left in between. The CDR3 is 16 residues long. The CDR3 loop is CASSQEGTTSQETQYF. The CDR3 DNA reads TGCGCCAGCAGCCAAGAAGGGACCACGTCCCAAGAGACCCAGTACTTC.

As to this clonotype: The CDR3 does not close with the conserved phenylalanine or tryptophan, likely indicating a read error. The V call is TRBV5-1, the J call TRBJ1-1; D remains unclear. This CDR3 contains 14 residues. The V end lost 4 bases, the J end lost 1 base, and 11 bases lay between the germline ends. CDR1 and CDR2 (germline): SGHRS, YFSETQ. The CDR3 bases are TGCGCCAGCAGCCTGAGCGGAGCGAACACTGAAGCTTTCCTT. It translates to CASSLSGANTEAFL.

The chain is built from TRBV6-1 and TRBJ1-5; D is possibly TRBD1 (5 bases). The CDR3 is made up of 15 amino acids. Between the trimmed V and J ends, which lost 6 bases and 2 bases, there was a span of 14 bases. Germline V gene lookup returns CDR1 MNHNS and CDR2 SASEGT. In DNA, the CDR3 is TGTGCCAGCAGCCGGGACCCTGAGGGCAATCAGCCCCAGCATTTT. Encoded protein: CASSRDPEGNQPQHF.

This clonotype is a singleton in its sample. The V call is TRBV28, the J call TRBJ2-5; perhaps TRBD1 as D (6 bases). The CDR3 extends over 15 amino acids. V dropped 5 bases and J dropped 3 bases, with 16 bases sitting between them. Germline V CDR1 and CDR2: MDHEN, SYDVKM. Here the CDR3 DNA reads TGTGCCAGCAGTCACAGGGCCCAGGTGGAAGAGACCCAGTACTTC. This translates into CASSHRAQVEETQYF.

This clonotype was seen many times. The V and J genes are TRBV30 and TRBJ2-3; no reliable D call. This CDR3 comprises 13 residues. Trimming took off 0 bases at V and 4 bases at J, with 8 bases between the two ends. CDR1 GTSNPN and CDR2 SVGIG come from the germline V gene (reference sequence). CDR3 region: CAWSVRWADTQYF. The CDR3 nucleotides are TGTGCCTGGAGTGTAAGATGGGCAGATACGCAGTATTTT.

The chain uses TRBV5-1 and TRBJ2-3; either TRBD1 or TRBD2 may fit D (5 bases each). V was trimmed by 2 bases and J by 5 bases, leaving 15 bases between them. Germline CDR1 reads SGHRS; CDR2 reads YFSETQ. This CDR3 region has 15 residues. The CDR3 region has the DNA TGCGCCAGCAGCTTTGTGGGAGAGGGGATAGATACGCAGTATTTT. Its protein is CASSFVGEGIDTQYF.

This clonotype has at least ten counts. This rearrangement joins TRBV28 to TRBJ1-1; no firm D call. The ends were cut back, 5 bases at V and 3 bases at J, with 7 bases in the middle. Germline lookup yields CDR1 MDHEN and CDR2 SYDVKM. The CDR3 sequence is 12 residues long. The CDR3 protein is CASSRVHTEAFF. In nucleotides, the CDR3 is TGTGCCAGCAGTCGCGTCCACACTGAAGCTTTCTTT.

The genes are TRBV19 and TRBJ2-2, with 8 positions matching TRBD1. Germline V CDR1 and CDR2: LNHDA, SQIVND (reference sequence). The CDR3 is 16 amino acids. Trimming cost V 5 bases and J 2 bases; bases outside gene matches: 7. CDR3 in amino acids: CASSGGQGFNTGELFF. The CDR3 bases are TGTGCCAGTAGTGGCGGACAGGGATTTAACACCGGGGAGCTGTTTTTT.